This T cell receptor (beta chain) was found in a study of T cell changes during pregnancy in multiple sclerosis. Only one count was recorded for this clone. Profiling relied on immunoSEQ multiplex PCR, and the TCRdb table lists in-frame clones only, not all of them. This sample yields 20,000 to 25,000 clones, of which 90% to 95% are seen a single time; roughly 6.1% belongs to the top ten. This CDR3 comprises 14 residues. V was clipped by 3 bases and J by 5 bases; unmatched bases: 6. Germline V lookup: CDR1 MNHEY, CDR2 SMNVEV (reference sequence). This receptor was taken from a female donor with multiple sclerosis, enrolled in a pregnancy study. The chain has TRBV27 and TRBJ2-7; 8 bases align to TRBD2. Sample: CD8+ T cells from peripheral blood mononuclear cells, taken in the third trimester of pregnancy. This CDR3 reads CASSFSGNGNEQYF. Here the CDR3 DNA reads TGTGCCAGCAGTTTTAGCGGGAACGGGAACGAGCAGTACTTC.